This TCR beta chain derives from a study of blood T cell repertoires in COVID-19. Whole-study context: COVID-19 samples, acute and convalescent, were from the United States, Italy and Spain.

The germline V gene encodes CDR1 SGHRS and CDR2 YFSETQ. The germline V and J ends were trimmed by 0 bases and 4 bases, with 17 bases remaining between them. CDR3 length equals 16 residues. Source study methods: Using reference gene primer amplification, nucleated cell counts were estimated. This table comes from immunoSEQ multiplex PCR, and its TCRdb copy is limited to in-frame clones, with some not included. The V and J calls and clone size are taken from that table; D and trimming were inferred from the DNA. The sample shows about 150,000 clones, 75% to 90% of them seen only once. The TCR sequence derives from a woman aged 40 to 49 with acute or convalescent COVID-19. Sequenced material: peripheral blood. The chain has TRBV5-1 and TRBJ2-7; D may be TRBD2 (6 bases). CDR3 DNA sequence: TGCGCCAGCAGCTTGGCTCTGACCGCGGAGGGGTACGAGCAGTACTTC. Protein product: CASSLALTAEGYEQYF.